This T cell receptor (beta chain) was documented in a study of blood T cell repertoires in COVID-19. Study in general: Researchers got acute and convalescent COVID-19 samples from the United States, Italy and Spain.

Per the germline V gene, CDR1 is GTSNPN and CDR2 is SVGIG (reference sequence). Losses at the gene ends were 1 base for V and 2 bases for J; bases not matched to a gene: 2. CDR3 length: 15 residues. The repertoire was sequenced with immunoSEQ multiplex PCR; TCRdb's copy has only in-frame clones and lacks some. Among 120,000 or so clones listed, 55% to 75% were seen once. The V and J genes are TRBV30 and TRBJ2-7, with TRBD2 identical over 13 bases. The source is a woman between 70 and 85 years old with acute or convalescent COVID-19. The sequenced sample consisted of peripheral blood. The CDR3 loop is CAWSGTSGRAYEQYF. CDR3 bases: TGTGCCTGGAGTGGAACTAGCGGGAGGGCCTACGAGCAGTACTTC.